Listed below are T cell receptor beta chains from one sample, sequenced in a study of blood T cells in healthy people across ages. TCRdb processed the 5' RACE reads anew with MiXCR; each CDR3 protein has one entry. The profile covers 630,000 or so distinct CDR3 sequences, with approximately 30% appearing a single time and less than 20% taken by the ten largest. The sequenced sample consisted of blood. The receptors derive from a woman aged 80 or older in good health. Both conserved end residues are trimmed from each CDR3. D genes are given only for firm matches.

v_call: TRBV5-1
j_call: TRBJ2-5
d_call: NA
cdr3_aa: ASSATRGLGETQY

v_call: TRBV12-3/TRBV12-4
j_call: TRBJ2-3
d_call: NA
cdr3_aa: ASSPDYGDTQY

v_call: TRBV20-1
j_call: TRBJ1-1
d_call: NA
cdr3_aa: SARAVNTEAF

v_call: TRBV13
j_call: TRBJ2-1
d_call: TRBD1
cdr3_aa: ASSWWTGAAYNEQF

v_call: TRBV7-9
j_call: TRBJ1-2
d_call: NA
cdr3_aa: ASSLVRDWGYT

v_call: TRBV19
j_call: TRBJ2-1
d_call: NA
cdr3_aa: ASSGQSNEQF

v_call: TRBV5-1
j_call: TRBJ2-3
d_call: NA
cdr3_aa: ASSLSSGTRGPPDTQY

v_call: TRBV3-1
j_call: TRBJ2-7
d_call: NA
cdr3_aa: ASSPPGVLEQY

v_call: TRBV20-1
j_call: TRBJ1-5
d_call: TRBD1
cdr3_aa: SARGRGGSYSNQPQH

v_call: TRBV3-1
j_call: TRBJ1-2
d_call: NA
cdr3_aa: ASRPGIQGGYT

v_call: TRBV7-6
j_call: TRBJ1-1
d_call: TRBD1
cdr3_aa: ASSLETGQNTEAF

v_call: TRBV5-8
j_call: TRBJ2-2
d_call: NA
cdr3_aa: ASSFGYLGAGELF

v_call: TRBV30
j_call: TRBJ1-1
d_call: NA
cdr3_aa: AWSGRGTEAF

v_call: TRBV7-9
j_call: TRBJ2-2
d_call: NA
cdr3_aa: ASSPSSAKGIGELF

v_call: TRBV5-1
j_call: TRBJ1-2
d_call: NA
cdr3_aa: ASSLNRQDGYT

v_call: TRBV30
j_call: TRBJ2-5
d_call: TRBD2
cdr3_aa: ASPLAGGETQY

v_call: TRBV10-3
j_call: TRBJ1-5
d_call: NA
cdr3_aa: AISGSGLGQTDQPQH

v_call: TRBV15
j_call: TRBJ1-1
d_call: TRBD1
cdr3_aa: ATSRGQGGTEAF

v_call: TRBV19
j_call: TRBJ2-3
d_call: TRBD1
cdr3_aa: ASSMDRGGGTDTQY

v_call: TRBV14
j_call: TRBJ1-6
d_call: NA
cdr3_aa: ASSPSFSMWGPNSPLH

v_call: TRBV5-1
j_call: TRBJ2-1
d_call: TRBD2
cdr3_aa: ASRHTGGPSYNEQF

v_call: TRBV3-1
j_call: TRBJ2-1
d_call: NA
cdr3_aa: ASSHRVNEQF

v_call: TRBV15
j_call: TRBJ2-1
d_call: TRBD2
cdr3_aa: ATCLGRGVISSSYNEQF

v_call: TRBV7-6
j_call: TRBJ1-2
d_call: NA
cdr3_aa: ARTDGYT

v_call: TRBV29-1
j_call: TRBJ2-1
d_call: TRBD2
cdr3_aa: SVMGGINEQF

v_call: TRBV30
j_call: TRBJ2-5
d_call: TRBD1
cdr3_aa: AWTLSSNRGEQY

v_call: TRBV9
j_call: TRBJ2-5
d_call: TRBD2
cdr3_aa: ASSEGLAGGVQETQY

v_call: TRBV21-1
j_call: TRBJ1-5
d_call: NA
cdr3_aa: ASSKENRRGNQPQH

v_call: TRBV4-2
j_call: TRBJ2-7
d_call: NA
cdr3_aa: ASSGQRGVSYEQY

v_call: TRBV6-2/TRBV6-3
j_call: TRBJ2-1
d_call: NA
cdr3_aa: ASSQIRTYNEQF

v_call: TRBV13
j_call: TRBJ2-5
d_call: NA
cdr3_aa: ASSQNSGRETQY